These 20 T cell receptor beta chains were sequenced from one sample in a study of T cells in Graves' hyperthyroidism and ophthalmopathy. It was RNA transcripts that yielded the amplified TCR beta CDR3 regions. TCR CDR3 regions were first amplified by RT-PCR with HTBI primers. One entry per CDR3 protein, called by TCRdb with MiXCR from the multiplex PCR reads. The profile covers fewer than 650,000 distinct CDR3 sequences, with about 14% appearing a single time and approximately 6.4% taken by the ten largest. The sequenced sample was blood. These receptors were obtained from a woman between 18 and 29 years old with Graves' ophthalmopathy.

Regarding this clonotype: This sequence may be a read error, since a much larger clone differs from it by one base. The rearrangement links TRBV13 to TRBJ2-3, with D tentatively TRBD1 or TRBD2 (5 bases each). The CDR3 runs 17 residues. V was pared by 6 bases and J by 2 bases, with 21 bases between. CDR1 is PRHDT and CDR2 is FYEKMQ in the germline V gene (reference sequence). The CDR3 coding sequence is TGTGCCAGCAGTGAGCCCCAGGGAAGAGGGGACACAGATACGCAGTATTTT. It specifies CASSEPQGRGDTDTQYF.

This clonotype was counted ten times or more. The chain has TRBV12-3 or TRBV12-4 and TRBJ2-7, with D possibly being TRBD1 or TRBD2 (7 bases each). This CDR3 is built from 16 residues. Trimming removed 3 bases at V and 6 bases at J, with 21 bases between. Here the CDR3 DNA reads TGTGCCAGCAGTTTGGGAGGGGGCCTCGATCCGATCGAGCAGTACTTC. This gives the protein CASSLGGGLDPIEQYF.

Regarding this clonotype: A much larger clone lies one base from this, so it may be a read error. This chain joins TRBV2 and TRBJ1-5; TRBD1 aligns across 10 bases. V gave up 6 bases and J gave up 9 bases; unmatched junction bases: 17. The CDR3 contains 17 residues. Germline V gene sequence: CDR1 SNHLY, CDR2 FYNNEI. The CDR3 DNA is TGTGCCAGCAGCCAGACCCGGGACAGGGGTGGGGGTCTGCCCCAGCATTTT. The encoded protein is CASSQTRDRGGGLPQHF.

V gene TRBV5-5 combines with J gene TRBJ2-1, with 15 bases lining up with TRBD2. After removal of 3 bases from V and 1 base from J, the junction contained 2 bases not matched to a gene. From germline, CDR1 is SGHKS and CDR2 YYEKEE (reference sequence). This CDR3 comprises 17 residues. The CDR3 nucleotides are TGTGCCAGCAGCTGGACTAGCGGGAGGGTTTCCTACAATGAGCAGTTCTTC. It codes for CASSWTSGRVSYNEQFF.

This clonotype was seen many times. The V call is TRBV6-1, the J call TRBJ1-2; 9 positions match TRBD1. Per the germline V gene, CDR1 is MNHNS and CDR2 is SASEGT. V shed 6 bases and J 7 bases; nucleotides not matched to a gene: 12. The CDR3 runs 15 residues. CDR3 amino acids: CASSPWGDRESGYTF. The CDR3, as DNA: TGTGCCAGCAGCCCCTGGGGGGACAGGGAGAGTGGCTACACCTTC.

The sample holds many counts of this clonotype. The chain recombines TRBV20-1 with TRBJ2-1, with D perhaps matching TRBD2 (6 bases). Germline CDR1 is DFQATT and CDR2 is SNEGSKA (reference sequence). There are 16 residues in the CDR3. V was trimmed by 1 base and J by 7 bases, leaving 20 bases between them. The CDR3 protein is CSARGAARGWRNEQFF. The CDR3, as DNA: TGCAGTGCTAGAGGGGCAGCGCGGGGATGGAGGAATGAGCAGTTCTTC.

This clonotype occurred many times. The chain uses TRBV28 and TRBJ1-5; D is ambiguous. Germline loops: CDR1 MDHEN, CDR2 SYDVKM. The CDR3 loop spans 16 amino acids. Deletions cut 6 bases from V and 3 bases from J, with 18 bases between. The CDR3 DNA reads TGTGCCAGCAGCCCTGGGTCCCAAGGTCCCAATCAGCCCCAGCATTTT. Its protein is CASSPGSQGPNQPQHF.

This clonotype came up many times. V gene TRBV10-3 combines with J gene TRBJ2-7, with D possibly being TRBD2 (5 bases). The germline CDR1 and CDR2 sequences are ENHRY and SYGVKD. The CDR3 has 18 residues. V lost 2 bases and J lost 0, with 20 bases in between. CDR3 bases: TGTGCCATCAGTGAGCCGGGTCGTGACGGGGAGAGCTCCTACGAGCAGTACTTC. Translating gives CAISEPGRDGESSYEQYF.

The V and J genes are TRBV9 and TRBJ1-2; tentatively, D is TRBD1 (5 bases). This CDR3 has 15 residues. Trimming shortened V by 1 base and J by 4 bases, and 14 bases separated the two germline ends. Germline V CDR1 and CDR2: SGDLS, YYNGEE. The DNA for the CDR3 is TGTGCCAGCAGCGTACATGGTGACAGTGGCTATGGCTACACCTTC. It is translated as CASSVHGDSGYGYTF. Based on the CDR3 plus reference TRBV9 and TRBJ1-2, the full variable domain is DSGVTQTPKHLITATGQRVTLRCSPRSGDLSVYWYQQSLDQGLQFLIQYYNGEERAKGNILERFSAQQFPDLHSELNLSSLELGDSALYFCASSVHGDSGYGYTFGSGTRLTVV.

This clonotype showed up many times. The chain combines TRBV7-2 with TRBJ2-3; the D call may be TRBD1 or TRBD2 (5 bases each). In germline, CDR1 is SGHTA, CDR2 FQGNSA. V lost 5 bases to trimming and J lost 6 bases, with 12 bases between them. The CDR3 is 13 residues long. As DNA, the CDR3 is TGTGCCAGCAGCGTCGGGGCAGGTGATACGCAGTATTTT. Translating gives CASSVGAGDTQYF.

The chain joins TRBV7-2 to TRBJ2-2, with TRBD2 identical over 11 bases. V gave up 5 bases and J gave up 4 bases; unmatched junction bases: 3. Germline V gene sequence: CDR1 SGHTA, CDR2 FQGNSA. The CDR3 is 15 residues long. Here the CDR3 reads CASSPGLAATGELFF. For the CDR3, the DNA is TGTGCCAGCAGCCCGGGACTAGCGGCCACCGGGGAGCTGTTTTTT.

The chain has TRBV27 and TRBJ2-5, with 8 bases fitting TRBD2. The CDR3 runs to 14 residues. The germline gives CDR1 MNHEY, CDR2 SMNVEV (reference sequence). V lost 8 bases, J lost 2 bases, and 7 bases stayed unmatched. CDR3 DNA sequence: TGTGCCAGCTCACCAATAGCGGGGCAAGAGACCCAGTACTTC. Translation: CASSPIAGQETQYF.

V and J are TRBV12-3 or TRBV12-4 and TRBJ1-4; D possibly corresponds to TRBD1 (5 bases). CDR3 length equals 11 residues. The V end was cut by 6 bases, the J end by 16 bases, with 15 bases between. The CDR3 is CASSTARRGFF. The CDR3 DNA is TGTGCCAGCAGCACCGCCCGGAGGGGGTTTTTT.

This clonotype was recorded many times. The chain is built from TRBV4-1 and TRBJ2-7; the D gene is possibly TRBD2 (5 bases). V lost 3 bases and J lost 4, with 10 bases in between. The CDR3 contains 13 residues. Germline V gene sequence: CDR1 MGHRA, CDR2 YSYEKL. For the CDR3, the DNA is TGCGCCAGCAGCCAGGCTAGCCGATACGAGCAGTACTTC. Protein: CASSQASRYEQYF.

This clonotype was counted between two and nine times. CDR3 sequence reads: CASSVERNNEQFF. The CDR3 region has the DNA TGTGCCAGCAGCGTAGAGCGAAACAATGAGCAGTTCTTC. The J gene is TRBJ2-1, the V gene TRBV9; D gene ambiguous. Per the germline V gene, CDR1 is SGDLS and CDR2 is YYNGEE. Deletions cut 0 bases from V and 5 bases from J, with 6 bases between. The CDR3 is 13 amino acids.

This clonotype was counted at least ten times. In DNA form, the CDR3 reads TGTGCCAGCTTGGCAAGGGGCAACACTGAAGCTTTCTTT. This codes for CASLARGNTEAFF. The rearrangement joins TRBV6-1 to TRBJ1-1; tentatively, D is TRBD1 (5 bases). Trimming removed 8 bases at V and 2 bases at J, with 12 bases between. The germline gives CDR1 MNHNS, CDR2 SASEGT. The CDR3 covers 13 residues.

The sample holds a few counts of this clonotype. The CDR3 spells CAWSPGQGDQPQHF. For the CDR3, the DNA is TGTGCCTGGAGTCCGGGACAGGGCGATCAGCCCCAGCATTTT. The chain has TRBV30 and TRBJ1-5; 9 nucleotides align to TRBD1. The CDR3 consists of 14 residues. The germline CDR1 and CDR2 sequences are GTSNPN and SVGIG (reference sequence). V shed 2 bases, J shed 5 bases, and the junction held 4 bases outside the gene matches.

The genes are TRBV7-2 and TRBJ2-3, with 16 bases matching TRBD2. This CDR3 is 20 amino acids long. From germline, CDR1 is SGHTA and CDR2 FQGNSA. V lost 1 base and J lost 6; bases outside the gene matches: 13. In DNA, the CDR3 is TGTGCCAGCAGCTTAGGGTTGGGACTAGCGGGAGGGCAGGTCGGTGATACGCAGTATTTT. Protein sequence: CASSLGLGLAGGQVGDTQYF.

The CDR3 DNA is TGCGCCAGCAGGTCACCGGGACAGGGTAGCCACGAGCAGTACTTC. This sequence encodes CASRSPGQGSHEQYF. The chain joins TRBV4-3 to TRBJ2-7; 9 bases map to TRBD1. V shed 6 bases, J shed 5 bases, and the junction held 11 bases outside the gene matches. This CDR3 is built from 15 residues. Germline lookup yields CDR1 LGHNA and CDR2 YSLEER.

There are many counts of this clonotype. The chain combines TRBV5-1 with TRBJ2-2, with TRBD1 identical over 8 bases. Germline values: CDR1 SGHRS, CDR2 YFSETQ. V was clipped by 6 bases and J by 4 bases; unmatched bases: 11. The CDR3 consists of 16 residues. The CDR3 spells CASTSRGPGGTGELFF. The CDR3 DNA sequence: TGCGCCAGCACCTCCAGGGGGCCGGGTGGCACCGGGGAGCTGTTTTTT.